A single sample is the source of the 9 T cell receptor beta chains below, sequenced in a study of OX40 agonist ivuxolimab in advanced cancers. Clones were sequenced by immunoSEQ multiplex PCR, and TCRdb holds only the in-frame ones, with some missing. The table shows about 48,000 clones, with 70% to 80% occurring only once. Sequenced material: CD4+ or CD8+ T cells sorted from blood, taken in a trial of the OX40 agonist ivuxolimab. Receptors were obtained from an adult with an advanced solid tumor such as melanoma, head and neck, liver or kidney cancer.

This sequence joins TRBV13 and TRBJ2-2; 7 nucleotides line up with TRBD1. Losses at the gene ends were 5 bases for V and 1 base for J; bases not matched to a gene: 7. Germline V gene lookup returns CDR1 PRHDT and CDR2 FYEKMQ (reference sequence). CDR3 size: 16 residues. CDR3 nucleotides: TGTGCCAGCAGCCAACGACAGGGAATGAACACCGGGGAGCTGTTTTTT. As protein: CASSQRQGMNTGELFF.

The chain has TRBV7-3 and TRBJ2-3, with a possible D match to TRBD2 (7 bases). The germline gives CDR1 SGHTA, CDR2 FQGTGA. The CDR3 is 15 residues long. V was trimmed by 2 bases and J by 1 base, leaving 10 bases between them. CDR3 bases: TGTGCCAGCAGCTTAGCGGGGGCCCGCACAGATACGCAGTATTTT. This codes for CASSLAGARTDTQYF.

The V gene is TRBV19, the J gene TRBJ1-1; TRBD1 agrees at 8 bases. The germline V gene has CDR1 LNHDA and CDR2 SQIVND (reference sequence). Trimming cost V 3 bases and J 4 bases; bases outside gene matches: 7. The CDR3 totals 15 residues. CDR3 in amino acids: CASSMPGGRGTEAFF. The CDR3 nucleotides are TGTGCCAGTAGTATGCCAGGGGGCCGGGGCACTGAAGCTTTCTTT.

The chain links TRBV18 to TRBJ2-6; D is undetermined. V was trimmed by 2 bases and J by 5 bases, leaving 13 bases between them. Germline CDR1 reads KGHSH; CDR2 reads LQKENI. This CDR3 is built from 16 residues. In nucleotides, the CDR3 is TGTGCCAGCTCACCAACAGAGGTACGAAGGGCCAACGTCCTGACTTTC. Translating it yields CASSPTEVRRANVLTF.

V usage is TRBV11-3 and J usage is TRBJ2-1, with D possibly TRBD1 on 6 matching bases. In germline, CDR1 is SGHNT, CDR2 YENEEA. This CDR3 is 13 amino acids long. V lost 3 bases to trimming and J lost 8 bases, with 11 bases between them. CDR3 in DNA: TGTGCCAGCAGCTTCTCGACAGGCGATGAGCAGTTCTTC. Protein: CASSFSTGDEQFF.

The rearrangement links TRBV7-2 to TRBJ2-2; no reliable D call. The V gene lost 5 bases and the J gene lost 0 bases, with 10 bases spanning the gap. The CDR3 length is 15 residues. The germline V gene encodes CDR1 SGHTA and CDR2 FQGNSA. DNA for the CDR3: TGTGCCAGCAGCCGAAACATCGCGAACACCGGGGAGCTGTTTTTT. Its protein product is CASSRNIANTGELFF.

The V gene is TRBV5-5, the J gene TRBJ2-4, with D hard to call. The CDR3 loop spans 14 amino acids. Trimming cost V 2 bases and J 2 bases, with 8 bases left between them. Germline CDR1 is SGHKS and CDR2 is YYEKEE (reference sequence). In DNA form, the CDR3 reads TGTGCCAGCAGCTTATGGGTTACCAAAAACATTCAGTACTTC. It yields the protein CASSLWVTKNIQYF. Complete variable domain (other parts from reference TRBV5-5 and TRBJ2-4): DAGVTQSPTHLIKTRGQQVTLRCSPISGHKSVSWYQQVLGQGPQFIFQYYEKEERGRGNFPDRFSARQFPNYSSELNVNALLLGDSALYLCASSLWVTKNIQYFGAGTRLSVL.

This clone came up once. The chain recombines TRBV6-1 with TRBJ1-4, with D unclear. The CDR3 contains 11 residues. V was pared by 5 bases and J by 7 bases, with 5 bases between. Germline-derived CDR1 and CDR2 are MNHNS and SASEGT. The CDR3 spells CASSWGEKLFF. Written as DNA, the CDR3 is TGTGCCAGCAGTTGGGGTGAAAAACTGTTTTTT.

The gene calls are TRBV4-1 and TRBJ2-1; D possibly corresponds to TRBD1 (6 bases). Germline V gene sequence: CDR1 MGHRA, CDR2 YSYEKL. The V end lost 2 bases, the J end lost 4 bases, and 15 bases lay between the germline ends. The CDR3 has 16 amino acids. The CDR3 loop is CASSQTRQAIYNEQFF. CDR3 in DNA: TGCGCCAGCAGCCAAACTCGACAGGCGATTTACAATGAGCAGTTCTTC.